The 29 T cell receptor beta chains given below trace back to one sample, sequenced in a study of radiation and T cells in renal cell carcinoma. Time point denoted: blood 2 weeks post-SBRT. The sample's treatment: 15 Gy SBRT to primary tumor, nephrectomy 4 weeks later. Using immunoSEQ multiplex PCR, the repertoire was profiled, and TCRdb retains in-frame clones only, with some absent. Here the sample spans over 60,000 clones, around 78% being singletons. The sample in question was blood, obtained from a patient whose treatment included radiotherapy and nephrectomy. The receptors derive from a man between 60 and 70 years old with renal cell carcinoma.

The chain employs TRBV15 and TRBJ1-5; 7 nucleotides match TRBD1. The CDR3 totals 14 residues. The V gene end was trimmed by 0 bases and the J gene end by 15 bases; junction bases not matched to a gene: 11. Germline V CDR1 and CDR2: LNHNV, YYDKDF (reference sequence). CDR3 loop: CATSREARQGPLHF. The DNA for the CDR3 is TGTGCCACCAGCAGAGAAGCCCGACAGGGACCGTTGCATTTT.

The rearrangement uses TRBV4-3 and TRBJ2-1, with 10 positions matching TRBD2. This CDR3 region has 16 residues. CDR1 and CDR2 (germline): LGHNA, YSLEER. Losses at the gene ends were 5 bases for V and 7 bases for J; bases not matched to a gene: 11. The CDR3 bases are TGCGCCAGCAGCAGGGGGTCAGGGGGACTAGCGAATGAGCAGTTCTTC. Amino acids: CASSRGSGGLANEQFF.

In this sample, this clone turned up a few times. The chain recombines TRBV6-5 with TRBJ2-7; TRBD1 agrees at 8 bases. Trimming cost V 3 bases and J 6 bases; bases outside gene matches: 7. This CDR3 region has 14 residues. In germline, CDR1 is MNHEY, CDR2 SVGAGI. The CDR3 reads CASSYGNRGSEQYF. CDR3 nucleotides: TGTGCCAGCAGTTATGGGAACAGGGGGTCCGAGCAGTACTTC.

In this sample, this clone turned up once. This rearrangement joins TRBV4-2 to TRBJ2-1; 8 nucleotides align to TRBD2. Germline CDR1 LGHNA, CDR2 YNFKEQ. Trimming removed 1 base from V and 4 bases from J; junction bases left unmatched: 6. This CDR3 comprises 16 residues. The CDR3 sequence: CASSQVGGRFYNEQFF. CDR3 DNA: TGTGCCAGCAGCCAAGTGGGCGGGAGGTTTTACAATGAGCAGTTCTTC.

This chain joins TRBV9 and TRBJ2-5, with TRBD1 matching 9 bases. V dropped 4 bases and J dropped 4; count of bases not matched to a gene: 2. Germline loops: CDR1 SGDLS, CDR2 YYNGEE. The CDR3 spans 13 residues. DNA for the CDR3: TGTGCCAGCAGCCTGGGACAGGGAGAGACCCAGTACTTC. Encoded protein: CASSLGQGETQYF. Supplemented by reference TRBV9 and TRBJ2-5, the full variable domain reads DSGVTQTPKHLITATGQRVTLRCSPRSGDLSVYWYQQSLDQGLQFLIQYYNGEERAKGNILERFSAQQFPDLHSELNLSSLELGDSALYFCASSLGQGETQYFGPGTRLLVL.

This clone was found a few times. The chain has TRBV4-1 and TRBJ1-5; no firm D call. This CDR3 is built from 17 residues. V was shortened by 0 bases and J by 0 bases, with 12 bases between the two germline ends. Germline V lookup: CDR1 MGHRA, CDR2 YSYEKL. The DNA for the CDR3 is TGCGCCAGCAGCCAAGAGGCGCCGGTCTATAGCAATCAGCCCCAGCATTTT. Its translation: CASSQEAPVYSNQPQHF.

The CDR3: CASSRDGQGTNEKLFF. CDR3 in DNA: TGCGCCAGCAGCCGAGACGGACAGGGGACTAATGAAAAACTGTTTTTT. J is TRBJ1-4 and V is TRBV5-1; 9 bases are a match to TRBD1. V shed 4 bases and J 2 bases; nucleotides not matched to a gene: 6. Germline CDR1 SGHRS, CDR2 YFSETQ. This CDR3 has 16 amino acids.

The chain carries TRBV11-3 and TRBJ1-2; D is unclear. The CDR3 is 13 residues long. Trimming left V 3 bases short and J 1 base short, with 6 bases between. Per germline, CDR1 SGHNT and CDR2 YENEEA. As DNA, the CDR3 is TGTGCCAGCAGCTTCGGATTTAACTATGGCTACACCTTC. It specifies CASSFGFNYGYTF.

The chain uses TRBV27 and TRBJ1-1, with TRBD1 matching over 7 bases. The V segment lost 4 bases and the J segment 3 bases; nucleotides outside the gene matches: 8. Germline lookup yields CDR1 MNHEY and CDR2 SMNVEV (reference sequence). This CDR3 has 15 amino acids. The CDR3 DNA reads as TGTGCCAGCAGTTCATATAAAACAGGGGACACTGAAGCTTTCTTT. Its translation is CASSSYKTGDTEAFF.

The rearrangement joins TRBV5-1 to TRBJ2-3; TRBD1 matches 12 bases. CDR1 and CDR2 from the germline V gene are SGHRS and YFSETQ. The trim removed 4 bases at V and 0 bases at J, leaving 3 bases unmatched. This CDR3 comprises 16 residues. This CDR3 reads CASSKGQGASTDTQYF. DNA of the CDR3: TGCGCCAGCAGCAAGGGACAGGGGGCAAGCACAGATACGCAGTATTTT.

The genes are TRBV7-2 and TRBJ1-4, with TRBD1 as a possible D gene (5 bases). The CDR3 has 16 amino acids. The V gene lost 5 bases and the J gene lost 4 bases, with 17 bases spanning the gap. In germline, CDR1 is SGHTA, CDR2 FQGNSA. DNA for the CDR3: TGTGCCAGCAGCCCGGACGGAGGAGGGGTTAATGAAAAACTGTTTTTT. Its translation: CASSPDGGGVNEKLFF. Supplemented by reference TRBV7-2 and TRBJ1-4, the full variable domain reads GAGVSQSPSNKVTEKGKDVELRCDPISGHTALYWYRQSLGQGLEFLIYFQGNSAPDKSGLPSDRFSAERTGGSVSTLTIQRTQQEDSAVYLCASSPDGGGVNEKLFFGSGTQLSVL.

The gene calls are TRBV2 and TRBJ2-5, with 8 bases matching TRBD1. Per the germline V gene, CDR1 is SNHLY and CDR2 is FYNNEI. This CDR3 has 13 residues. With V trimmed by 3 bases and J by 3 bases, 0 bases remained unmatched. The CDR3 region is CASSEDREETQYF. The CDR3 coding sequence is TGTGCCAGCAGTGAGGACAGGGAAGAGACCCAGTACTTC. The complete variable domain, with remaining parts taken from reference TRBV2 and TRBJ2-5, reads EPEVTQTPSHQVTQMGQEVILRCVPISNHLYFYWYRQILGQKVEFLVSFYNNEISEKSEIFDDQFSVERPDGSNFTLKIRSTKLEDSAMYFCASSEDREETQYFGPGTRLLVL.

The V call is TRBV6-5, the J call TRBJ2-5; 8 nucleotides match TRBD1. The J call is in doubt because the DNA end fits TRBJ2-7 better. Germline V gene lookup returns CDR1 MNHEY and CDR2 SVGAGI. This CDR3 region has 14 residues. The CDR3: CASSYGNRGSEQYF. The CDR3 region has the DNA TGTGCCAGCAGTTATGGGAACAGGGGGTCCGAGCAGTACTTC.

This chain uses TRBV6-1 with TRBJ2-3; D unresolved. Looked up from germline, CDR1 is MNHNS and CDR2 is SASEGT. CDR3 length: 12 residues. Trimming removed 7 bases at V and 7 bases at J, with 12 bases between. The CDR3 bases are TGTGCCAGCACTAGTATGGGTTATACGCAGTATTTT. Translation gives CASTSMGYTQYF.

The rearrangement joins TRBV5-1 to TRBJ2-5, with 13 bases fitting TRBD2. The CDR3 spans 16 residues. V was pared by 4 bases and J by 5 bases, with 8 bases of the junction left unmatched. Germline V gene data show CDR1 as SGHRS and CDR2 as YFSETQ. The CDR3 reads CASSPGTSGEGETQYF. The CDR3 nucleotides read TGCGCCAGCAGCCCCGGGACTAGCGGGGAGGGGGAGACCCAGTACTTC.

V and J are TRBV6-5 and TRBJ1-2, with 10 nucleotides matching TRBD1. The CDR3 covers 13 residues. Germline CDR1 reads MNHEY; CDR2 reads SVGAGI. Losses at the gene ends were 5 bases for V and 4 bases for J; bases not matched to a gene: 1. The CDR3 coding sequence is TGTGCCAGCAGTAGGGACAGGGGCTATGGCTACACCTTC. This translates into CASSRDRGYGYTF.

The gene calls are TRBV19 and TRBJ1-2, with unresolved D. This CDR3 contains 11 residues. V was pared by 1 base and J by 7 bases, with 4 bases between. CDR1 LNHDA and CDR2 SQIVND come from the germline V gene (reference sequence). The CDR3 is CASSIVGGYTF. CDR3 nucleotide sequence: TGTGCCAGTAGTATAGTCGGTGGCTACACCTTC.

CDR3 region: CAISGQVSGNTIYF. The CDR3 nucleotides read TGTGCCATCAGCGGACAGGTCTCTGGAAACACCATATATTTT. J is TRBJ1-3 and V is TRBV10-3; 7 bases are a match to TRBD1. Germline CDR1 reads ENHRY; CDR2 reads SYGVKD. This CDR3 is built from 14 residues. V lost 6 bases, J lost 0 bases, and 2 bases stayed unmatched.

This clone has just one count. The CDR3 region has the DNA TGTGCCAGCAGCCAAGATCGCAGGGAATACACCATATATTTT. Its protein product is CASSQDRREYTIYF. V is TRBV4-2 and J is TRBJ1-3, with D possibly matching TRBD1 (5 bases). The germline V and J ends were trimmed by 0 bases and 8 bases, with 11 bases remaining between them. The CDR3 runs 14 residues. Germline CDR1 LGHNA, CDR2 YNFKEQ.

This clone was detected once. The chain joins TRBV21-1 to TRBJ1-6; the DNA was not used to check the table's D call, TRBD1. TRBV21-1 is shown as a pseudogene. CDR3 length: 13 amino acids. CDR3 residues: CASSRNPRGPLHF. The CDR3 DNA follows: TGTGCCAGCAGCAGGAATCCCAGGGGGCCCCTCCACTTT.

This clone is a singleton in its sample. The CDR3 coding sequence is TGCGCCAGCAGCTTGGGGGACAGGGGGAACACAGATACGCAGTATTTT. The encoded protein is CASSLGDRGNTDTQYF. V is TRBV5-1 and J is TRBJ2-3; 11 nucleotides line up with TRBD1. Germline CDR1 is SGHRS and CDR2 is YFSETQ. The CDR3 sequence is 16 residues long. J was trimmed by 2 bases and V by 0 bases; bases with no gene match: 2.

This clone has a handful of counts. The chain joins TRBV30 to TRBJ1-1, with 9 positions matching TRBD1. The V segment lost 0 bases and the J segment 4 bases; nucleotides outside the gene matches: 6. This CDR3 is 15 amino acids long. The germline CDR1 and CDR2 sequences are GTSNPN and SVGIG (reference sequence). The DNA of the CDR3 is TGTGCCTGGAGTGTACGGGGACAGGGAAGCACTGAAGCTTTCTTT. Translating it yields CAWSVRGQGSTEAFF.

This clone occurred a few times. The chain is built from TRBV6-6 and TRBJ2-7; tentatively, D is TRBD2 (5 bases). The CDR3 is 12 amino acids. Germline CDR1 is MNHNY and CDR2 is SVGAGI (reference sequence). Trimming stripped 4 bases from V and 4 bases from J, with 8 bases between. CDR3 sequence: CASSSEGYEQYF. The CDR3 DNA sequence: TGTGCCAGCAGTTCCGAGGGATACGAGCAGTACTTC.

The chain is built from TRBV30 and TRBJ2-4; D is perhaps TRBD2 (5 bases). With 4 bases removed from V and 2 bases from J, the gap between germline ends came to 15 bases. Germline V lookup: CDR1 GTSNPN, CDR2 SVGIG (reference sequence). This CDR3 spans 15 amino acids. The chain's CDR3 is CAWMSGSTSKNIQYF. The CDR3 DNA sequence: TGTGCCTGGATGAGTGGGAGTACGTCCAAAAACATTCAGTACTTC.

V usage is TRBV18 and J usage is TRBJ2-2; D remains ambiguous. The CDR3 covers 12 residues. Germline loops: CDR1 KGHSH, CDR2 LQKENI. With 6 bases removed from V and 3 bases from J, the gap between germline ends came to 5 bases. The CDR3 DNA sequence: TGTGCCAGCTCTCATGACACCGGGGAGCTGTTTTTT. It codes for CASSHDTGELFF. Together with reference TRBV18 and TRBJ2-2, the CDR3 gives the full variable domain: NAGVMQNPRHLVRRRGQEARLRCSPMKGHSHVYWYRQLPEEGLKFMVYLQKENIIDESGMPKERFSAEFPKEGPSILRIQQVVRGDSAAYFCASSHDTGELFFGEGSRLTVL.

The rearrangement links TRBV2 to TRBJ2-2, with a weak D call TRBD2 (6 bases). This CDR3 has 15 residues. Trimming left V 3 bases short and J 5 bases short, with 13 bases between. Germline V gene lookup returns CDR1 SNHLY and CDR2 FYNNEI. The CDR3 region is CASSDGRGGTGELFF. The CDR3 coding sequence is TGTGCCAGCAGTGATGGGCGTGGGGGGACCGGGGAGCTGTTTTTT.

This clone showed up just a few times. The gene calls are TRBV2 and TRBJ2-3; the D is unclear. This CDR3 has 13 residues. Trimming removed 11 bases from V and 6 bases from J, with 18 bases in between. Germline V CDR1 and CDR2: SNHLY, FYNNEI. This CDR3 is CAGTTHPRDTQYF. The DNA of the CDR3 is TGTGCCGGAACTACCCATCCTAGGGATACGCAGTATTTT.

This sequence joins TRBV6-6 and TRBJ1-5; no definite D call. CDR1 MNHNY and CDR2 SVGAGI come from the germline V gene (reference sequence). CDR3 size: 13 residues. V lost 4 bases and J 5 bases, leaving 9 bases between the germline ends. DNA of the CDR3: TGTGCCAGCAGTTCAAGTTCGTATCAGCCCCAGCATTTT. This encodes CASSSSSYQPQHF.

The chain links TRBV30 to TRBJ2-7, with 13 bases aligning to TRBD2. Germline CDR1 reads GTSNPN; CDR2 reads SVGIG (reference sequence). The CDR3 has 14 amino acids. Unmatched junction bases numbered 4, after V lost 3 bases and J lost 5 bases. CDR3 region: CAWRPGLAGHEQYV. The CDR3 bases are TGTGCCTGGAGACCGGGACTAGCGGGACACGAGCAGTACGTC.